This is a list of T cell receptor beta chains from one sample in a study of molecular identifiers for immune sequencing clone quantification. TCRdb independently ran MiXCR on the PCR reads; one entry per CDR3 protein. The data show approximately 90,000 distinct CDR3 sequences, with 21% seen just once and approximately 1.1% held by the top ten. Sample: naive CD8+ T cells from blood, with Jurkat cell RNA spiked in. The source is a human donor in good health. Some libraries in this study had Jurkat cell RNA spiked in. CDR3s include the opening cysteine and the closing phenylalanine or tryptophan. The D gene is left open where the match is weak. Clone size is shown for a subset of rows, as once, few, many or a class of expanded clone.

d_call,j_call,v_call,clone_size,cdr3_aa,cdr3_nt
-,TRBJ1-1,TRBV7-6,-,CASSPAYSRTPGAF,TGTGCCAGCAGCCCAGCATATTCGAGAACCCCGGGCGCCTTT
TRBD1,TRBJ2-7,TRBV5-8,many,CASSLEPGQALGEQYF,TGTGCCAGCAGCTTGGAACCGGGACAGGCCTTAGGGGAGCAGTACTTC
TRBD1,TRBJ2-3,TRBV12-3/TRBV12-4,many,CASSLVVRGTDTQYF,TGTGCCAGCAGTTTAGTGGTCAGGGGGACAGATACGCAGTATTTT
-,TRBJ1-2,TRBV7-9,many,CASRPPGPINYGYTF,TGTGCCAGCAGGCCTCCAGGGCCAATTAACTATGGCTACACCTTC
-,TRBJ2-3,TRBV4-3,many,CASSQEVRGRTDTQYF,TGCGCCAGCAGCCAAGAAGTGCGGGGGCGCACAGATACGCAGTATTTT
-,TRBJ1-1,TRBV5-3,-,CASSWGGGDTEAFF,TGTGCCAGCAGCTGGGGTGGGGGTGACACTGAAGCTTTCTTT
TRBD2,TRBJ2-1,TRBV12-3/TRBV12-4,-,CASSFEGLGLFDEQFF,TGTGCCAGCAGTTTTGAGGGACTAGGACTTTTCGATGAGCAGTTCTTC
-,TRBJ1-4,TRBV7-9,many,CASSPPNAGTNEKLFF,TGTGCCAGCAGCCCACCTAACGCAGGGACTAATGAAAAACTGTTTTTT
-,TRBJ1-3,TRBV7-2,many,CASSLTALTGGNTIYF,TGTGCCAGCAGCTTGACCGCCTTGACCGGCGGAAACACCATATATTTT
-,TRBJ2-5,TRBV5-4,many,CASSLSGAPPTQYF,TGTGCCAGCAGCTTGTCCGGGGCCCCCCCCACCCAGTACTTC
TRBD1,TRBJ2-7,TRBV4-3,many,CASSQERDSANYEQYF,TGCGCCAGCAGCCAAGAGAGGGACAGCGCAAACTACGAGCAGTACTTC
-,TRBJ2-3,TRBV9,many,CASSERLAHPDTQYF,TGTGCCAGCAGCGAGCGACTCGCCCACCCAGATACGCAGTATTTT
-,TRBJ2-5,TRBV12-3/TRBV12-4,few,CASSLVSPSVTQYF,TGTGCCAGCAGTTTAGTATCCCCTAGCGTAACGCAGTACTTC
TRBD1,TRBJ2-5,TRBV7-2,many,CASSWTGNEETQYF,TGTGCCAGCAGCTGGACAGGGAATGAGGAGACCCAGTACTTC
TRBD2,TRBJ2-3,TRBV6-5,many,CASSPSGGFTDTQYF,TGTGCCAGCAGCCCAAGCGGGGGGTTCACAGATACGCAGTATTTT
-,TRBJ2-7,TRBV20-1,many,CSARQQAYEQYF,TGCAGTGCTAGGCAACAGGCCTACGAGCAGTACTTC
-,TRBJ1-5,TRBV20-1,-,CSASFPAGHSNQPQHF,TGCAGTGCTAGTTTTCCGGCAGGCCATAGCAATCAGCCCCAGCATTTT
-,TRBJ1-2,TRBV13,few,CASSLGGYYGYTF,TGTGCCAGCAGCTTAGGGGGGTATTATGGCTACACCTTC
-,TRBJ2-7,TRBV4-1,-,CASSQDVGAPTYEQYF,TGCGCCAGCAGCCAAGACGTCGGGGCACCAACCTACGAGCAGTACTTC
-,TRBJ2-7,TRBV6-2/TRBV6-3,many,CASSYLLGRAYEQYF,TGTGCCAGCAGTTATCTACTAGGGAGAGCCTACGAGCAGTACTTC
TRBD1,TRBJ2-7,TRBV27,few,CASMDRAVSYEQYF,TGTGCCAGCATGGACAGGGCAGTGTCCTACGAGCAGTACTTC
-,TRBJ1-2,TRBV6-5,many,CASSYSPGSYGYTF,TGTGCCAGCAGTTACTCGCCGGGGTCCTATGGCTACACCTTC
-,TRBJ2-1,TRBV29-1,many,CSVPDRYSSYNEQFF,TGCAGCGTCCCCGACAGATACTCATCCTACAATGAGCAGTTCTTC
-,TRBJ2-1,TRBV12-3/TRBV12-4,few,CASSFRVGSYNEQFF,TGTGCCAGCAGTTTTCGCGTTGGCTCCTACAATGAGCAGTTCTTC
TRBD1,TRBJ1-5,TRBV5-5,many,CASSFILDRGLDQPQHF,TGTGCCAGCAGCTTCATATTAGACAGGGGGCTGGATCAGCCCCAGCATTTT
TRBD1,TRBJ1-2,TRBV5-1,many,CASSPDRNYGYTF,TGCGCCAGCAGCCCGGACAGGAACTATGGCTACACCTTC
-,TRBJ1-1,TRBV6-5,-,CASSRREGMNTEAFF,TGTGCCAGCAGTCGCCGAGAGGGAATGAACACTGAAGCTTTCTTT
-,TRBJ1-1,TRBV6-5,many,CASSLRHPNTEAFF,TGTGCCAGCAGTCTAAGACACCCGAACACTGAAGCTTTCTTT
-,TRBJ2-3,TRBV29-1,many,CSAYQDTQYF,TGCAGCGCTTATCAAGATACGCAGTATTTT
-,TRBJ1-1,TRBV19,-,CASSEIRDISLPITEAFF,TGTGCCAGTAGTGAGATCCGGGACATATCTCTACCGATCACTGAAGCTTTCTTT
-,TRBJ2-3,TRBV9,many,CASSVGDFPSTDTQYF,TGTGCCAGCAGCGTAGGGGACTTCCCAAGCACAGATACGCAGTATTTT
TRBD1,TRBJ1-6,TRBV4-3,many,CASSLKVGGQDSPLHF,TGCGCCAGCAGCCTCAAGGTAGGGGGCCAGGATTCACCCCTCCACTTT
TRBD2,TRBJ2-2,TRBV6-1,-,CASSDFKRESTGELFF,TGTGCCAGCAGTGATTTTAAGCGGGAGAGCACCGGGGAGCTGTTTTTT
TRBD2,TRBJ2-5,TRBV9,many,CASSVGLAGGPGETQYF,TGTGCCAGCAGCGTTGGGCTAGCGGGAGGGCCAGGAGAGACCCAGTACTTC
-,TRBJ2-7,TRBV4-1,-,CASSHTNSYEQYF,TGCGCCAGCAGCCACACAAACTCCTACGAGCAGTACTTC
-,TRBJ2-2,TRBV4-3,-,CASNQNRDIYTGELFF,TGCGCCAGCAACCAAAACCGGGACATCTACACCGGGGAGCTGTTTTTT
-,TRBJ2-7,TRBV14,many,CASIPLVPGLYEQYF,TGTGCCAGCATCCCCCTGGTCCCGGGTCTCTACGAGCAGTACTTC